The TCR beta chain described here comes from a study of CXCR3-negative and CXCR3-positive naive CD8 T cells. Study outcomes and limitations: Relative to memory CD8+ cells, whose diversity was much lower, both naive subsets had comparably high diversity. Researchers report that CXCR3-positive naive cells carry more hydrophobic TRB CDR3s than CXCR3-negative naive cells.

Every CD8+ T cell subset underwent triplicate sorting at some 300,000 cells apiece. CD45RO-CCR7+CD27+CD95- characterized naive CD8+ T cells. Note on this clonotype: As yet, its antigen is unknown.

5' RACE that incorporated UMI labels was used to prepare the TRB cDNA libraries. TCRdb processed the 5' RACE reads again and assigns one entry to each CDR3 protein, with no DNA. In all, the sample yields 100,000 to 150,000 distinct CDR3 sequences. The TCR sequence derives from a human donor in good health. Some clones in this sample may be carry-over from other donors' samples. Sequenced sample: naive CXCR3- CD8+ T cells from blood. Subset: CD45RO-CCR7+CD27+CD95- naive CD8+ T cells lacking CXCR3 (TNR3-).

Here the CDR3 reads CASSPQTGGADTQYF. J is TRBJ2-3 and V is TRBV9; the TCRdb call, TRBD1, lacks DNA for checking. Germline V gene lookup returns CDR1 SGDLS and CDR2 YYNGEE. The CDR3 is 15 residues long.